This T cell receptor beta chain was documented in a study of blood T cell repertoires in COVID-19. Study context: Some COVID-19 samples were acute and others convalescent; all came from the United States, Italy and Spain.

This table comes from immunoSEQ multiplex PCR, and its TCRdb copy is limited to in-frame clones, with some not included. The sample lists over 150,000 clones, approximately 86% occurring once. This CDR3 has 13 residues. Germline CDR1 ENHRY, CDR2 SYGVKD. V gave up 3 bases and J gave up 2 bases, with 8 bases separating them. Followed longitudinally, the Seattle patients had been enrolled during active infection. The V gene is TRBV10-3, the J gene TRBJ2-7; D is unclear. This TCR came from a man aged 55 to 70 with COVID-19, enrolled during active disease. The sequenced material came from peripheral blood. CDR3 DNA sequence: TGTGCCATCAGTGAAAACGAGCCCTACGAGCAGTACTTC. Translating gives CAISENEPYEQYF.